The clone carrying this T cell receptor (beta chain) was counted between two and nine times. This entry comes from a study of blood T cells in healthy people across ages. The wider study: Template switching retrieved approximately one barcoded beta molecule for each two T cells.

Next came a second PCR, run for about 6 to 11 cycles, which used a sample-barcoded 5' primer along with a J-beta primer mix. TCRdb reprocessed the 5' RACE reads via MiXCR and lists one record per CDR3 protein. The sample lists 780,000 or so distinct CDR3 sequences, roughly three fifths occurring once. Trimming stripped 6 bases from V and 2 bases from J, with 20 bases between. This CDR3 has 16 amino acids. Germline V gene sequence: CDR1 MDHEN, CDR2 SYDVKM. This receptor was taken from a middle-aged man in good health. J is TRBJ2-7 and V is TRBV28; D is possibly TRBD1 (6 bases). The sample taken for sequencing was blood. This CDR3 reads CASSSLTGISTYEQYF. CDR3 nucleotide sequence: TGTGCCAGCAGCTCTCTCACAGGGATCAGCACCTACGAGCAGTACTTC.